The 25 T cell receptor beta chains presented below share a single source sample, sequenced in a study of long-term antiretroviral therapy in people with HIV. This was the immunoSEQ v3.0 assay at survey level. Clones were sequenced by immunoSEQ multiplex PCR, and TCRdb holds only the in-frame ones, with some missing. The table lists around 9,700 clones, roughly four fifths of them singletons, with around 20% in the top ten. Sequenced material: unsorted PBMCs, taken 1.8 years before starting antiretroviral therapy. The receptors shown here come from a man in his forties with HIV.

The rearrangement uses TRBV7-9 and TRBJ1-1, with no clear D. The ends were cut back, 1 base at V and 5 bases at J, with 8 bases in the middle. The length of the CDR3 is 13 residues. Germline CDR1 reads SEHNR; CDR2 reads FQNEAQ (reference sequence). CDR3 sequence: CASSLEGRTEAFF. CDR3 DNA: TGTGCCAGCAGCTTAGAGGGAAGGACTGAAGCTTTCTTT.

This clone was seen a few times. This rearrangement joins TRBV10-3 to TRBJ1-3, with 10 bases matching TRBD1. The CDR3 loop spans 17 amino acids. CDR1 ENHRY and CDR2 SYGVKD come from the germline V gene. The ends lost 5 bases at V and 3 bases at J; junction bases unmatched: 10. The CDR3: CAISNPGQGPHGNTIYF. The CDR3 DNA reads TGTGCCATCAGTAACCCGGGACAGGGGCCTCATGGAAACACCATATATTTT.

V and J are TRBV7-8 and TRBJ2-7; unclear D gene. Germline V CDR1 and CDR2: SGHVS, FQNEAQ. V lost 2 bases and J 1 base, leaving 9 bases between the germline ends. This CDR3 comprises 14 residues. The CDR3 spells CASSLMANSYEQYF. For the CDR3, the DNA is TGTGCCAGCAGCTTAATGGCCAATTCCTACGAGCAGTACTTC.

This clone was observed a few times. This sequence joins TRBV7-8 and TRBJ1-1; D is unresolved. This CDR3 region has 12 residues. Looked up from germline, CDR1 is SGHVS and CDR2 is FQNEAQ. Trimming left V 6 bases short and J 11 bases short, with 16 bases between. CDR3 sequence reads: CASSQRSRAAFF. In DNA form, the CDR3 reads TGTGCCAGCAGTCAAAGGTCCCGCGCGGCTTTCTTT.

The rearrangement uses TRBV4-1 and TRBJ2-1, with TRBD2 identical over 9 bases. The J segment lost 4 bases and the V segment lost 2 bases, leaving 12 bases of the junction unmatched. CDR3 size: 18 residues. CDR1 MGHRA and CDR2 YSYEKL come from the germline V gene. CDR3 DNA sequence: TGCGCCAGCAGCCAACTTTGGGCGGGGGGGCCTTCATACAATGAGCAGTTCTTC. Residues: CASSQLWAGGPSYNEQFF.

The rearrangement links TRBV7-9 to TRBJ2-1; the match to TRBD1 covers 8 bases. Unmatched junction bases numbered 13, after V lost 7 bases and J lost 8 bases. The CDR3 has 15 amino acids. The germline V gene has CDR1 SEHNR and CDR2 FQNEAQ (reference sequence). The CDR3 protein is CASIVGQGAFDEQFF. The CDR3 DNA reads TGTGCCAGCATTGTAGGGCAGGGGGCGTTCGATGAGCAGTTCTTC.

The rearrangement uses TRBV7-9 and TRBJ1-1, with a weak D call TRBD1 (5 bases). The CDR3 contains 14 residues. V lost 2 bases and J lost 1, with 8 bases in between. Germline lookup yields CDR1 SEHNR and CDR2 FQNEAQ (reference sequence). CDR3 nucleotide sequence: TGTGCCAGCAGCTTATTAGGACAGAACACTGAAGCTTTCTTT. Translated: CASSLLGQNTEAFF. Full variable domain (missing parts from reference TRBV7-9 and TRBJ1-1): DTGVSQNPRHKITKRGQNVTFRCDPISEHNRLYWYRQTLGQGPEFLTYFQNEAQLEKSRLLSDRFSAERPKGSFSTLEIQRTEQGDSAMYLCASSLLGQNTEAFFGQGTRLTVV.

The CDR3 DNA sequence: TGTGCCAGCAGCTTCCTACAGGGACACACTGAAGCTTTCTTT. This encodes CASSFLQGHTEAFF. The V gene is TRBV5-8, the J gene TRBJ1-1; perhaps TRBD1 as D (6 bases). V was trimmed by 2 bases and J by 3 bases, leaving 11 bases between them. The CDR3 is 14 residues long. Germline V gene sequence: CDR1 SGHTS, CDR2 YDEGEE.

The chain couples TRBV18 to TRBJ1-2; no clear D gene. The CDR3 runs to 15 residues. CDR1 is KGHSH, CDR2 LQKENI, per germline. Trimming pared 3 bases from V and 1 base from J, leaving 12 bases between. CDR3 protein: CASSPERTDNYGYTF. The CDR3 DNA reads as TGTGCCAGCTCACCGGAGAGGACGGATAACTATGGCTACACCTTC.

The chain uses TRBV6-6 and TRBJ1-1; D unclear. Germline CDR1 MNHNY, CDR2 SVGAGI (reference sequence). The CDR3 extends over 13 amino acids. The V and J ends lost 6 bases and 6 bases respectively, with 14 bases between them. CDR3: CASRWDDGAEAFF. CDR3 nucleotides: TGTGCCAGCAGGTGGGATGACGGGGCTGAAGCTTTCTTT.

The J gene is TRBJ1-6, the V gene TRBV5-6; TRBD1 agrees at 7 bases. This CDR3 region has 14 residues. Germline loops: CDR1 SGHDT, CDR2 YYEEEE. Unmatched junction bases numbered 7, after V lost 2 bases and J lost 11 bases. The chain's CDR3 is CASSFQGGATPLHF. The CDR3 bases are TGTGCCAGCAGCTTTCAAGGGGGCGCGACACCCCTCCACTTT.

The genes are TRBV5-1 and TRBJ2-7; 9 bases match TRBD1. Germline trimming cut 4 bases from V and 5 bases from J; bases unmatched to any gene: 10. CDR1 and CDR2 from the germline V gene are SGHRS and YFSETQ. The CDR3 is 15 residues long. The DNA for the CDR3 is TGCGCCAGCAGCCAGGGACAGGGAAGGATCGACGAGCAGTACTTC. This encodes CASSQGQGRIDEQYF. Complete variable domain (other parts from reference TRBV5-1 and TRBJ2-7): KAGVTQTPRYLIKTRGQQVTLSCSPISGHRSVSWYQQTPGQGLQFLFEYFSETQRNKGNFPGRFSGRQFSNSRSEMNVSTLELGDSALYLCASSQGQGRIDEQYFGPGTRLTVT.

This clone was seen a single time. The rearrangement links TRBV7-8 to TRBJ2-1; TRBD1 is a possible D gene (7 bases). Germline V CDR1 and CDR2: SGHVS, FQNEAQ. The CDR3 covers 16 residues. Trimming shortened V by 1 base and J by 9 bases, and 19 bases separated the two germline ends. CDR3 region: CASSLVGAPGGGEQFF. The DNA of the CDR3 is TGTGCCAGCAGCTTAGTAGGGGCCCCAGGGGGAGGTGAGCAGTTCTTC. Together with reference TRBV7-8 and TRBJ2-1, the CDR3 gives the full variable domain: GAGVSQSPRYKVAKRGQDVALRCDPISGHVSLFWYQQALGQGPEFLTYFQNEAQLDKSGLPSDRFFAERPEGSVSTLKIQRTQQEDSAVYLCASSLVGAPGGGEQFFGPGTRLTVL.

The V and J genes are TRBV11-2 and TRBJ2-5; D is uncertain. Germline V gene sequence: CDR1 SGHAT, CDR2 FQNNGV. V lost 0 bases and J lost 1, with 9 bases in between. The CDR3 is 15 residues long. The CDR3 DNA follows: TGTGCCAGCAGCTTAGAAAGGACGTTCCAAGAGACCCAGTACTTC. It specifies CASSLERTFQETQYF.

V usage is TRBV4-2 and J usage is TRBJ2-5; the match to TRBD2 covers 9 bases. CDR1 and CDR2 (germline): LGHNA, YNFKEQ. V trimming: 1 base; J trimming: 7 bases; junction bases outside the gene matches: 4. This CDR3 region has 14 residues. CDR3 sequence: CASSQAPGLATQYF. CDR3 sequence (DNA): TGTGCCAGCAGCCAAGCTCCGGGACTAGCGACCCAGTACTTC.

The chain joins TRBV5-1 to TRBJ2-7, with 9 bases lining up with TRBD1. J was trimmed by 1 base and V by 2 bases; bases with no gene match: 1. Looked up from germline, CDR1 is SGHRS and CDR2 is YFSETQ. The CDR3 consists of 14 residues. The CDR3 region has the DNA TGCGCCAGCAGCTTCGGGACAGGGTCCTACGAGCAGTACTTC. As protein: CASSFGTGSYEQYF.

The chain links TRBV4-1 to TRBJ2-3; D is undetermined. Germline V CDR1 and CDR2: MGHRA, YSYEKL. Trimming removed 6 bases from V and 1 base from J, with 8 bases in between. The CDR3 is made up of 13 amino acids. CDR3 protein: CASSPGGTDTQYF. The CDR3 nucleotides are TGCGCCAGCAGTCCAGGAGGCACAGATACGCAGTATTTT.

This chain links TRBV5-6 with TRBJ2-1; 10 bases map to TRBD1. The CDR3 is 15 amino acids. The trim removed 5 bases at V and 7 bases at J, leaving 9 bases unmatched. Germline V lookup: CDR1 SGHDT, CDR2 YYEEEE. The CDR3 spells CASRPDDRGLNEQFF. Here the CDR3 DNA reads TGTGCCAGCAGGCCGGACGACAGGGGGCTGAATGAGCAGTTCTTC.

V gene TRBV5-1 combines with J gene TRBJ2-1; tentative D call: TRBD1 (6 bases). Trimming shortened V by 0 bases and J by 4 bases, and 8 bases separated the two germline ends. The CDR3 totals 14 residues. Germline CDR1 reads SGHRS; CDR2 reads YFSETQ. The CDR3 region has the DNA TGCGCCAGCAGCTTGGAGGGGGATTACAATGAGCAGTTCTTC. It translates to CASSLEGDYNEQFF.

This chain's CDR3 is CASSISKRADWNGYTF. Here the CDR3 DNA reads TGTGCCAGTAGTATTTCCAAGAGGGCAGACTGGAATGGCTACACCTTC. The V gene is TRBV19, the J gene TRBJ1-2; no reliable D call. CDR3 length: 16 amino acids. Trimming removed 3 bases from V and 6 bases from J, with 20 bases in between. Germline V gives CDR1 LNHDA, CDR2 SQIVND (reference sequence).

This chain links TRBV9 with TRBJ1-4; 8 bases line up with TRBD1. With V trimmed by 4 bases and J by 7 bases, 9 bases remained unmatched. Germline V gene data show CDR1 as SGDLS and CDR2 as YYNGEE. The CDR3 covers 15 residues. The CDR3 region is CASSISTGASEKLFF. CDR3 sequence (DNA): TGTGCCAGCAGCATCTCGACAGGGGCCAGTGAAAAACTGTTTTTT.

The J gene is TRBJ2-1, the V gene TRBV5-6, with D unclear. The CDR3 contains 15 residues. Trimming took off 3 bases at V and 3 bases at J, with 13 bases between the two ends. Germline V gene sequence: CDR1 SGHDT, CDR2 YYEEEE. The CDR3 loop is CASSSDPRDYNEQFF. In nucleotides, the CDR3 is TGTGCCAGCAGCTCGGACCCTAGGGACTACAATGAGCAGTTCTTC.

The genes are TRBV5-5 and TRBJ2-7, with D perhaps given as TRBD1 or TRBD2 (5 bases each). Germline V lookup: CDR1 SGHKS, CDR2 YYEKEE (reference sequence). V was pared by 0 bases and J by 3 bases, with 16 bases between. The CDR3 length is 16 residues. Here the CDR3 reads CASSLAMAGTHYEQYF. In DNA, the CDR3 is TGTGCCAGCAGCTTGGCTATGGCAGGGACCCACTACGAGCAGTACTTC.

There are a few counts of this clone. The chain combines TRBV29-1 with TRBJ2-7; D possibly matches TRBD1 or TRBD2 (5 bases each). V gave up 0 bases and J gave up 3 bases, with 9 bases separating them. CDR1 and CDR2 from the germline V gene are SQVTM and ANQGSEA. The CDR3 length is 13 residues. The CDR3 coding sequence is TGCAGCGTTGAAGAGGGACGACTCTACGAGCAGTACTTC. The encoded protein is CSVEEGRLYEQYF.

The chain has TRBV19 and TRBJ2-7; D could derive from TRBD1 or TRBD2 (5 bases each). Germline V CDR1 and CDR2: LNHDA, SQIVND (reference sequence). The CDR3 is made up of 12 amino acids. Trimming stripped 3 bases from V and 5 bases from J, with 8 bases between. The CDR3 region is CASSIGANEQYF. DNA of the CDR3: TGTGCCAGTAGTATCGGGGCAAACGAGCAGTACTTC.